This T cell receptor beta chain was observed in a study of cytomegalovirus exposure and HLA in healthy donors. Across the whole study: Unique TCRs numbering some 80 million, obtained from HLA-typed donors, made up an early data release.

Study-level points and caveats: An analysis was carried out at a later point. It showed that HLA-associated TCR beta chains were more clonally expanded than equally common non-associated chains. A later analysis reported that several of the most significant clusters appeared to be linked to common viral pathogens, among them Epstein-Barr virus. In an earlier analysis, most TCR beta V segments were productive about 90% or about 30% of the time.

Trimming removed 5 bases at V and 3 bases at J, with 8 bases between. The CDR3 is 13 amino acids. Germline V gene lookup returns CDR1 WNHNN and CDR2 SYGVQD (reference sequence). In regard to this clone: What it recognizes is unknown.

The PCR made use of 60 Vbeta and 13 Jbeta primers. TCRdb keeps only in-frame clones here, not all; method: immunoSEQ multiplex PCR. Among approximately 150,000 clones, 60% to 80% were seen once, and the ten largest hold just under 6.5%. The rearrangement links TRBV10-1 to TRBJ2-1; D call uncertain. The clonotype originates from a man aged 35 to 55 in good health and CMV-seropositive. Sequenced sample: PBMCs. In DNA form, the CDR3 reads TGCGCCAGCAGTCCCGGTGGCTACAATGAGCAGTTCTTC. It encodes CASSPGGYNEQFF.